This T cell receptor beta chain derives from a study of molecular identifiers for immune sequencing clone quantification. TCRdb redid the calling of the PCR reads with MiXCR, one entry per CDR3 protein. The data contain around 460,000 distinct CDR3 sequences, 20% to 25% of them singletons. Sorting isolated naive CD8 T cells as CD8+CD4-CCR7+CD45RA+ events. Germline V lookup: CDR1 SGHTS, CDR2 YDEGEE. V was clipped by 4 bases and J by 15 bases; unmatched bases: 9. The CDR3 has 12 residues. This sequence joins TRBV5-8 and TRBJ2-1; 8 bases agree with TRBD1. Sequencing was done on a sample of naive CD8+ T cells from blood, with Jurkat cell RNA spiked in. Stated subset: FACS-sorted CD8+CD4-CCR7+CD45RA+ naive T cells. The clonotype was recovered from a human donor in good health. Some libraries in this study had Jurkat cell RNA spiked in. This chain's CDR3 is CASSLLGQGGFF. Written as DNA, the CDR3 is TGTGCCAGCAGCCTTCTCGGACAGGGAGGGTTCTTC.